These T cell receptor beta chains were read from a single sample in a study of blood T cell repertoires in COVID-19. The data were produced by immunoSEQ multiplex PCR, yet TCRdb's version contains in-frame clones alone and is incomplete. The sample yields some 200,000 clones, roughly nine tenths seen once. The material sequenced was PBMCs or T cells enriched from blood (not recorded which). The receptors stem from a woman in her fifties or sixties in a cohort exposed to, infected with or recovered from COVID-19 (not recorded which). The CDR3 runs from the conserved cysteine through the conserved F or W.

>TRBJ1-6|TRBV21-1
CASTGTSPLHF
>TRBJ1-5|TRBV30
CAWGQGSVQPQHF
>TRBJ2-7|TRBV7-9
CASSLAGPGFKEQYF
>TRBJ2-1|TRBV30
CAWRLAGVHEQFF
>TRBJ2-3|TRBV7-3
CASSLRGLITDTQYF
>TRBJ2-2|TRBV7-3
CASSLTGARTGELFF
>TRBJ1-1|TRBV30
CAWSVRAGGNTEAFF
>TRBJ2-3|TRBV6-4
CASSRRGMSSTDTQYF
>TRBJ2-7|TRBV11-2
CASSLWAGPSSYEQYF
>TRBJ1-6|TRBV6-1
CASSELDRHNSPLHF
>TRBJ2-1|TRBV27
CASKIRGDNEQFF
>TRBJ1-6|TRBV7-2
CASSLTGGLLNSPLHF
>TRBJ2-2|TRBV9
CASSVDPTGGAGTGELFF
>TRBJ2-7|TRBV13
CASSLFGGGLYEQYF
>TRBJ2-1|TRBV6-5
CASSYSPSPPRNEQFF
>TRBJ1-1|TRBV6-5
CASRSGQVNTEAFF
>TRBJ1-3|TRBV5-1
CASSFGNSGSSGNTIYF
>TRBJ1-2|TRBV7-2
CASSLGQLHGVGYTF
>TRBJ1-3|TRBV4-3
CASSQEDRVFGNTIYF
>TRBJ1-2|TRBV4-3
CASSQARDYYGYTF
>TRBJ2-5|TRBV18
CASSGLAGFGETQYF
>TRBJ2-1|TRBV29-1
CSVEGQADNEQFF
>TRBJ2-3|TRBV19
CASSPWGGSSTDTQYF
>TRBJ1-1|TRBV18
CASSPSLGQGNTEAFF
>TRBJ1-2|TRBV7-9
CASSLDQGSGGYTF
>TRBJ2-7|TRBV4-3
CASSQVLAYEQYF
>TRBJ2-1|TRBV6-2/TRBV6-3
CASSYRPSGGAGDEQFF
>TRBJ1-4|TRBV7-9
CASSPRQGAVEKLFF
>TRBJ2-2|TRBV10-3
CAAAGQGFSTGELFF
>TRBJ1-1|TRBV14
CASSQTGRGDTEAFF
>TRBJ1-2|TRBV6-5
CASSRGTGANYGYTF
>TRBJ2-1|TRBV3-1/TRBV3-2
CASSQDLAGGYNEQFF
>TRBJ1-1|TRBV7-2
CASSLGQGTEAFF
>TRBJ1-1|TRBV5-1
CASSLEGQWVTEAFF
>TRBJ1-2|TRBV7-3
CASSPNRGEGYGYTF
>TRBJ1-2|TRBV7-8
CASSLVPMGSYGYTF
>TRBJ2-2|TRBV30
CAWSVVGTANTGELFF
>TRBJ1-4|TRBV2
CASSGLTRVEEKLFF
>TRBJ1-2|TRBV20-1
CSASIPGNGYTF
>TRBJ1-2|TRBV6-1
CASSEYGGGGYTF
>TRBJ2-7|TRBV10-3
CAISVPSGEQYF
>TRBJ1-3|TRBV19
CASSILGESSGNTIYF
>TRBJ1-3|TRBV7-2
CASSGQVSSGNTIYF
>TRBJ2-7|TRBV11-2
CASSSPGRALSYEQYF
>TRBJ2-5|TRBV9
CASSVGTMQETQYF
>TRBJ1-5|TRBV6-5
CASSPRSGFQPQHF
>TRBJ1-5|TRBV4-1
CASSQEARQGSNQPQHF
>TRBJ2-1|TRBV6-5
CASSFIQGASYNEQFF
>TRBJ1-2|TRBV2
CASSRDTGNGYTF
>TRBJ2-7|TRBV6-6
CASSLQGRDEQYF
>TRBJ1-5|TRBV5-1
CASSLYPGDNQPQHF
>TRBJ2-2|TRBV7-6
CASSEEAGELFF
>TRBJ1-1|TRBV7-2
CASSLVGQGYTEAFF
>TRBJ2-7|TRBV6-5
CASRRQQVSYEQYF
>TRBJ1-3|TRBV12-2
CASRLVGAISGNTIYF